One T cell receptor beta chain is described in this entry. Its binding antigen is unknown. Base quality data are lacking; no much larger clone is found one base away. V is reduced by 0 bases and J by 7 bases, leaving a spacing of 19 bases between them. The germline V gene specifies SGHTA as CDR1 and FQGNSA as CDR2. The CDR3 spans 17 residues, from the cysteine through the phenylalanine. The read is trimmed to its CDR3 DNA, 51 bases read in frame from base 1. This sample stems from a study of T-cell reconstitution after alpha-beta-depleted transplantation in children (dated by TCRdb to the mid-2010s). For the study in its entirety: T-cell immune reconstitution after TCRalphabeta/CD19-depleted allogeneic hematopoietic cell transplantation in children was quantitatively tracked in the study by means of TCR repertoire profiling.

Receptor amplification or capture employed PCR. The instrument was an Illumina HiSeq 2500. Molecular barcoding was employed in the preparation of TCR libraries, with unique molecular identifiers being used to normalize TCRbeta repertoire quantification. Starting from the raw public reads, TCRdb applied fastp trimming at Q25, assembled clones with MiXCR and retained in-frame beta chains. A single entry per CDR3 protein holds the most common genes and DNA from its merged rows. Here the sample has 230,000 or so distinct CDR3 sequences; 12% occur a single time. Of the sample, 2.6% is held by the ten largest clones.

The chain joins TRBV7-2 to TRBJ2-4, and possibly TRBD2, on 7 matching bases. Sequencing used PBMCs from the stem cell graft donor, obtained from the stem cell graft. This receptor was obtained from a human donor who donated a stem cell graft to a child with acute lymphoblastic leukemia. The DNA sequence is given as TGTGCCAGCAGCTTAGCGGGGGGGCTACTCGTTAAGAACATTCAGTACTTC. This translates into CASSLAGGLLVKNIQYF.